A selection of T cell receptor beta chains follows, all from one sample in a study of CD8+CD57+ T cells in acquired aplastic anemia. One entry per CDR3 protein results from TCRdb running MiXCR on the reads. The sample has a few hundred thousand distinct CDR3 sequences; around 32% are singletons. Sequencing used sorted CD4+, CD8+, or CD8+CD57+ T cells (not recorded which) from PBMCs. These receptors originate from a human donor in good health, serving as a control. Both conserved end residues are part of each CDR3. Each record gives: V gene, D gene, clone size, J gene, CDR3 protein, CDR3 DNA. D genes are given only for firm matches. Clone size is given for some rows only: seen once, a few or many times, or a class if the clone is expanded.

>TRBV6-1|.|many|TRBJ1-5
CASKNPNQPQHF
TGTGCCAGCAAGAACCCGAATCAGCCCCAGCATTTT
>TRBV5-1|.|many|TRBJ2-5
CASSLVLRAQETQYF
TGCGCCAGCAGCTTGGTTCTAAGGGCTCAAGAGACCCAGTACTTC
>TRBV25-1|.|many|TRBJ1-2
CASSELEAGQGYTF
TGTGCCAGCAGTGAACTGGAGGCAGGACAGGGCTACACCTTC
>TRBV3-1|.|.|TRBJ2-1
CASSQVGLSPFF
TGTGCCAGCAGCCAAGTCGGGTTAAGTCCGTTCTTC
>TRBV2|TRBD2|few|TRBJ2-7
CASGTGTRKFYEQYF
TGTGCTAGCGGAACCGGGACTAGAAAATTCTACGAGCAGTACTTC
>TRBV12-3/TRBV12-4|.|many|TRBJ2-3
CASSLGGFTDTQYF
TGTGCCAGCAGTTTAGGAGGGTTCACAGATACGCAGTATTTT
>TRBV7-9|.|.|TRBJ1-4
CPSSSPGASEKLFF
TGTCCCAGCAGCTCACCAGGGGCCTCTGAAAAACTGTTTTTT
>TRBV5-1|.|few|TRBJ2-3
CASSTGFGTDTQYF
TGCGCCAGCAGCACAGGGTTTGGCACAGATACGCAGTATTTT
>TRBV5-4|TRBD1|many|TRBJ1-2
CASSRTGIVNYGYTF
TGTGCCAGCAGCCGGACAGGGATCGTCAACTATGGCTACACCTTC
>TRBV6-5|TRBD2|.|TRBJ2-5
CASSYRRTSGRQETQHF
TGTGCCAGCAGTTACCGGAGGACTAGCGGGCGGCAAGAGACCCAGCACTTC
>TRBV20-1|TRBD2|.|TRBJ2-1
CSAFDALAGGGYNEQFF
TGCAGTGCGTTCGACGCACTAGCGGGAGGTGGGTACAATGAGCAGTTCTTC
>TRBV19|.|few|TRBJ1-2
CASSMMVADYGYTF
TGTGCCAGTAGTATGATGGTGGCAGATTATGGCTACACCTTC
>TRBV20-1|.|.|TRBJ1-2
CSARALSCSGYTF
TGCAGTGCTAGAGCACTTTCCTGTTCTGGCTACACCTTC
>TRBV4-3|.|.|TRBJ2-3
CASSKTRIPYTDTQYF
TGCGCCAGCAGCAAGACTAGGATCCCCTACACAGATACGCAGTATTTT
>TRBV2|.|.|TRBJ2-5
CASRMGTQYF
TGTGCCAGCAGGATGGGGACCCAGTACTTC
>TRBV29-1|TRBD1|.|TRBJ1-2
CSVEGQGRDYGYTF
TGCAGCGTTGAAGGACAGGGACGCGACTATGGCTACACCTTC
>TRBV20-1|.|many|TRBJ2-7
CSASTQYEQYF
TGCAGTGCTAGTACGCAGTACGAGCAGTACTTC
>TRBV15|TRBD1|.|TRBJ1-6
CATSSDRTGGGWGSPLHF
TGTGCCACCAGCAGCGACCGGACAGGCGGAGGTTGGGGTTCACCCCTCCACTTT
>TRBV6-5|TRBD1|.|TRBJ1-1
CASSYGQANTEAFF
TGTGCCAGCAGTTACGGACAGGCGAACACTGAAGCTTTCTTT
>TRBV6-1|.|many|TRBJ2-7
CASSEAPLYEQYF
TGTGCCAGCAGTGAAGCGCCCCTCTACGAGCAGTACTTC
>TRBV6-1|.|many|TRBJ1-5
CASSFSDQPQHF
TGTGCCAGCAGTTTCAGCGATCAGCCCCAGCATTTT
>TRBV20-1|.|.|TRBJ1-1
CSARGSGPEAFF
TGCAGTGCTAGGGGCTCAGGGCCTGAAGCTTTCTTT
>TRBV20-1|.|many|TRBJ1-1
CSARSGGPTEAFF
TGCAGTGCTAGGAGTGGGGGGCCGACTGAAGCTTTCTTT
>TRBV12-3/TRBV12-4|TRBD1|few|TRBJ1-2
CASRDRDRGIRAYTF
TGTGCCAGCAGGGATCGGGACAGGGGGATAAGAGCCTACACCTTC
>TRBV19|.|few|TRBJ1-5
CASSITTGNQPQHF
TGTGCCAGTAGTATAACGACAGGCAATCAGCCCCAGCATTTT
>TRBV11-2|.|many|TRBJ1-2
CASSPAFGQLNYGYTF
TGTGCCAGCAGCCCAGCTTTTGGACAGCTTAACTATGGCTACACCTTC
>TRBV25-1|.|.|TRBJ2-1
CAILCHVIHGEEQFF
TGTGCCATCCTCTGCCACGTCATCCATGGGGAAGAGCAGTTCTTC
>TRBV5-4|.|few|TRBJ1-1
CASSYLHGRLGNTEAFF
TGTGCCAGCAGCTATCTTCACGGACGCCTGGGGAACACTGAAGCTTTCTTT
>TRBV9|TRBD1|many|TRBJ2-1
CASSVSVLGGWADNEQFF
TGTGCCAGCAGCGTAAGTGTCTTAGGGGGCTGGGCGGACAATGAGCAGTTCTTC
>TRBV12-3/TRBV12-4|TRBD1|many|TRBJ1-2
CASSSRSTGGNYGYTF
TGTGCCAGCAGTTCGAGGTCGACAGGGGGAAACTATGGCTACACCTTC
>TRBV7-6|.|.|TRBJ1-6
CASSWGGESPLHF
TGTGCCAGCAGCTGGGGGGGTGAATCACCCCTCCACTTT
>TRBV10-3|.|.|TRBJ2-1
CAISDRSTYNEQFF
TGTGCCATCAGTGACCGTAGTACCTACAATGAGCAGTTCTTC
>TRBV7-6|TRBD1|once|TRBJ1-5
CASSLAPGTAGTNQPQHF
TGTGCCAGCAGCTTAGCGCCCGGGACAGCGGGGACCAATCAGCCCCAGCATTTT
>TRBV7-2|.|many|TRBJ1-1
CASSDKPDNTEAFF
TGTGCCAGCAGCGACAAACCCGACAACACTGAAGCTTTCTTT
>TRBV18|.|few|TRBJ2-5
CASSLNYGYQETQYF
TGTGCCAGCTCACTGAACTACGGGTACCAAGAGACCCAGTACTTC